A single sample is the source of the 21 T cell receptor beta chains below, sequenced in a study of OX40 agonist ivuxolimab in advanced cancers. The protocol was immunoSEQ multiplex PCR, while the TCRdb copy is restricted to in-frame clones and leaves out a portion. The sample lists 65,000 to 95,000 clones, roughly 88% occurring once. The specimen comprised CD4+ or CD8+ T cells sorted from blood, sampled in a trial of the OX40 agonist ivuxolimab. Every receptor here comes from an adult with an advanced solid tumor such as melanoma, head and neck, liver or kidney cancer.

This sequence joins TRBV2 and TRBJ1-5, with 8 bases that match TRBD1. The CDR3 is 15 residues long. Germline-derived CDR1 and CDR2 are SNHLY and FYNNEI. J lost 0 bases, V lost 7 bases, and 5 bases had no gene match. The CDR3 is CASTRDRNSNQPQHF. The CDR3 DNA follows: TGTGCCAGCACCCGGGACAGGAATAGCAATCAGCCCCAGCATTTT.

This chain joins TRBV7-2 and TRBJ2-1, with 11 bases aligning to TRBD2. Germline CDR1 and CDR2: SGHTA and FQGNSA. CDR3 size: 16 residues. The V gene end was trimmed by 2 bases and the J gene end by 3 bases; junction bases not matched to a gene: 3. The CDR3 spells CASSLRGLAVYNEQFF. CDR3 sequence (DNA): TGTGCCAGCAGCTTACGGGGACTAGCGGTCTACAATGAGCAGTTCTTC.

V and J are TRBV18 and TRBJ1-5; 9 bases fit TRBD1. After removal of 2 bases from V and 8 bases from J, the junction contained 7 bases not matched to a gene. This CDR3 comprises 15 residues. Germline loops: CDR1 KGHSH, CDR2 LQKENI. As DNA, the CDR3 is TGTGCCAGCTCACCAGGGGACAGGGTAGGAGAGCCCCAGCATTTT. This gives the protein CASSPGDRVGEPQHF.

The J gene is TRBJ2-5, the V gene TRBV11-3; maybe TRBD2 (5 bases). V was cut by 5 bases and J by 5 bases, with 12 bases left in between. The CDR3 is 13 amino acids. Per germline, CDR1 SGHNT and CDR2 YENEEA. As DNA, the CDR3 is TGTGCCAGCAGCCGCCAACCGGGGGAGACCCAGTACTTC. Translation: CASSRQPGETQYF.

This chain uses TRBV5-6 with TRBJ2-7; unclear D gene. The germline CDR1 and CDR2 sequences are SGHDT and YYEEEE. Trimming shortened V by 1 base and J by 7 bases, and 9 bases separated the two germline ends. The CDR3 covers 12 residues. The DNA of the CDR3 is TGTGCCAGCAGCTTGAGGAGTCCTGAGCAGTACTTC. Protein: CASSLRSPEQYF. Full variable domain (missing parts from reference TRBV5-6 and TRBJ2-7): DAGVTQSPTHLIKTRGQQVTLRCSPKSGHDTVSWYQQALGQGPQFIFQYYEEEERQRGNFPDRFSGHQFPNYSSELNVNALLLGDSALYLCASSLRSPEQYFGPGTRLTVT.

This chain connects TRBV6-5 to TRBJ1-1, with D possibly TRBD1 on 6 matching bases. This CDR3 region has 15 residues. Germline assignment: CDR1 MNHEY and CDR2 SVGAGI. V gave up 5 bases and J gave up 1 base, with 14 bases separating them. CDR3 protein: CASSPHRAGNTEAFF. The CDR3 DNA sequence: TGTGCCAGCAGTCCCCACAGGGCGGGGAACACTGAAGCTTTCTTT.

Points on this clone: At one end the junction does not follow the germline gene, possibly because of a read error. Here the CDR3 DNA reads TGTGCCGGCAGCTCCGCCAGGGCTGAAAAACTGTTTTTT. Residues: CAGSSARAEKLFF. The V and J genes are TRBV9 and TRBJ1-4; possible D gene TRBD1, 5 bases. The germline CDR1 and CDR2 sequences are SGDLS and YYNGEE. The CDR3 covers 13 residues. The complete variable domain, with remaining parts taken from reference TRBV9 and TRBJ1-4, reads DSGVTQTPKHLITATGQRVTLRCSPRSGDLSVYWYQQSLDQGLQFLIQYYNGEERAKGNILERFSAQQFPDLHSELNLSSLELGDSALYFCAGSSARAEKLFFGSGTQLSVL.

J is TRBJ2-5 and V is TRBV7-9; D uncertain. The V end lost 3 bases, the J end lost 4 bases, and 15 bases lay between the germline ends. The CDR3 covers 15 residues. CDR1 and CDR2 from the germline V gene are SEHNR and FQNEAQ (reference sequence). This CDR3 reads CASSFKTYPPETQYF. CDR3 sequence (DNA): TGTGCCAGCAGCTTCAAGACGTACCCTCCAGAGACCCAGTACTTC.

This clone was seen once. The chain is built from TRBV6-6 and TRBJ1-1; 7 positions match TRBD1. Looked up from germline, CDR1 is MNHNY and CDR2 is SVGAGI (reference sequence). The V segment lost 7 bases and the J segment 3 bases; nucleotides outside the gene matches: 5. The CDR3 length is 13 residues. The CDR3 coding sequence is TGTGCCAGCATCGACAGGGTGGACACTGAAGCTTTCTTT. Its translation is CASIDRVDTEAFF.

The chain joins TRBV5-1 to TRBJ1-2; D gene ambiguous. Germline V CDR1 and CDR2: SGHRS, YFSETQ. The V end lost 0 bases, the J end lost 2 bases, and 8 bases lay between the germline ends. The CDR3 has 14 amino acids. The CDR3 protein is CASSLGWVNYGYTF. CDR3 DNA sequence: TGCGCCAGCAGCTTGGGATGGGTGAACTATGGCTACACCTTC.

This sequence joins TRBV18 and TRBJ1-5; 8 nucleotides align to TRBD1. V trimming: 5 bases; J trimming: 0 bases; junction bases outside the gene matches: 6. This CDR3 comprises 16 residues. Germline V gene data show CDR1 as KGHSH and CDR2 as LQKENI. The CDR3 bases are TGTGCCAGCTCATCATTCGACAGGGGTAGCAATCAGCCCCAGCATTTT. Protein sequence: CASSSFDRGSNQPQHF.

This clone appeared a single time. The gene calls are TRBV19 and TRBJ2-6; D assignment may be TRBD1 or TRBD2 (5 bases each). There are 14 residues in the CDR3. V gave up 7 bases and J gave up 2 bases, with 9 bases separating them. Germline CDR1 is LNHDA and CDR2 is SQIVND (reference sequence). The CDR3 DNA follows: TGTGCCAGTACCCCGGGGCCTGGGGCCAACGTCCTGACTTTC. The encoded protein is CASTPGPGANVLTF.

The chain joins TRBV9 to TRBJ1-5, with a tentative D call TRBD1 (5 bases). Germline V gene lookup returns CDR1 SGDLS and CDR2 YYNGEE. CDR3 size: 14 residues. Trimming cost V 0 bases and J 7 bases, with 11 bases left between them. CDR3 amino acids: CASSVAGQGQPQHF. As DNA, the CDR3 is TGTGCCAGCAGCGTAGCAGGGCAGGGACAGCCCCAGCATTTT.

The rearrangement links TRBV4-2 to TRBJ1-2; a weak D match, TRBD1 (6 bases). The CDR3 sequence is 12 residues long. Trimming shortened V by 10 bases and J by 6 bases, and 15 bases separated the two germline ends. CDR1 and CDR2 (germline): LGHNA, YNFKEQ. The CDR3 sequence is CATTGASDGYTF. The CDR3 DNA reads TGTGCCACCACGGGGGCTTCGGATGGCTACACCTTC.

As for this clone: Its ends do not fully match the called genes, so a read error is possible. The chain combines TRBV7-2 with TRBJ2-7, with D tentatively TRBD1 (5 bases). In germline, CDR1 is SGHTA, CDR2 FQGNSA. This CDR3 region has 13 residues. The CDR3, as DNA: TGTGCCAGCAGCTTACCGCCAGGGAAAGGCGTGGACTTC. It yields the protein CASSLPPGKGVDF.

This sequence joins TRBV6-6 and TRBJ1-2; D is perhaps TRBD1 (5 bases). The length of the CDR3 is 11 residues. Germline V gene data show CDR1 as MNHNY and CDR2 as SVGAGI (reference sequence). Trimming removed 6 bases at V and 8 bases at J, with 10 bases between. CDR3 sequence: CASSPGGGYTF. The DNA for the CDR3 is TGTGCCAGCAGCCCCGGGGGGGGCTACACCTTC.

Here the CDR3 DNA reads TGTGCCAGTGTTGGGCGGATCACCGGGGAGCTGTTTTTT. Its protein is CASVGRITGELFF. This chain joins TRBV19 and TRBJ2-2; no reliable D call. The CDR3 totals 13 residues. CDR1 and CDR2 (germline): LNHDA, SQIVND (reference sequence). The V gene lost 8 bases and the J gene lost 4 bases, with 11 bases spanning the gap. Variable domain in full (rest from reference TRBV19 and TRBJ2-2): DGGITQSPKYLFRKEGQNVTLSCEQNLNHDAMYWYRQDPGQGLRLIYYSQIVNDFQKGDIAEGYSVSREKKESFPLTVTSAQKNPTAFYLCASVGRITGELFFGEGSRLTVL.

V gene TRBV11-2 combines with J gene TRBJ2-7; D ambiguous. The germline V gene encodes CDR1 SGHAT and CDR2 FQNNGV. V was trimmed by 0 bases and J by 2 bases, leaving 8 bases between them. The CDR3 has 14 amino acids. CDR3 sequence (DNA): TGTGCCAGCAGCTTAGATTCCGGAACCTACGAGCAGTACTTC. This codes for CASSLDSGTYEQYF.

This chain connects TRBV29-1 to TRBJ1-1; D gene ambiguous. V lost 6 bases to trimming and J lost 8 bases, with 13 bases between them. The CDR3 totals 11 residues. Germline loops: CDR1 SQVTM, CDR2 ANQGSEA. CDR3 sequence: CSVLFYQEAFF. For the CDR3, the DNA is TGCAGCGTCCTTTTCTATCAGGAAGCTTTCTTT.

The chain carries TRBV19 and TRBJ1-4; 7 bases fit TRBD1. The CDR3 spans 17 residues. Per germline, CDR1 LNHDA and CDR2 SQIVND (reference sequence). The V and J ends lost 5 bases and 3 bases, in that order; junction bases with no gene match: 12. This CDR3 reads CASSQTPEGASNEKLFF. CDR3 nucleotide sequence: TGTGCCAGTAGTCAAACACCCGAGGGGGCGTCTAATGAAAAACTGTTTTTT.

This chain connects TRBV1 to TRBJ2-5; the D call in the table, TRBD2, was not verified against the DNA. TRBV1 is termed a pseudogene. The CDR3 has 19 residues. DNA of the CDR3: TGCACCAGCAGTCTAGCGGGAGGGCCAGGCGGCCTCTACCAAGAGACCCAGTACTTC. Its protein product is CTSSLAGGPGGLYQETQYF.